The 8 T cell receptor beta chains below all came from one sample that was sequenced in a study of T cells in Graves' hyperthyroidism and ophthalmopathy. Template material for amplifying TCR beta CDR3 regions consisted of RNA transcripts. A set of HTBI primers served as the primers for a first-round RT-PCR of the TCR CDR3. TCRdb itself ran the multiplex PCR reads through MiXCR, one entry per CDR3 protein. Here the sample spans 250,000 to 300,000 distinct CDR3 sequences, approximately 15% being singletons. Material: blood. These receptors were taken from a woman aged 55 to 70 with Graves' ophthalmopathy.

The chain employs TRBV30 and TRBJ2-1, with D maybe TRBD1 (5 bases). V lost 0 bases and J 8 bases, leaving 11 bases between the germline ends. The CDR3 contains 13 residues. The V gene's germline CDR1 is GTSNPN and CDR2 SVGIG (reference sequence). The CDR3 loop reads CAWSVLRVDEQFF. CDR3 nucleotide sequence: TGTGCCTGGAGTGTCCTCAGGGTTGATGAGCAGTTCTTC.

This clonotype was recorded many times. The chain carries TRBV2 and TRBJ2-7; the match to TRBD2 covers 15 bases. The CDR3 extends over 17 amino acids. Germline CDR1 and CDR2: SNHLY and FYNNEI. V was pared by 4 bases and J by 4 bases, with 8 bases of the junction left unmatched. CDR3 sequence reads: CASSASHGTSGRYEQYF. CDR3 in DNA: TGTGCCAGCAGTGCCTCTCACGGGACTAGCGGGAGGTACGAGCAGTACTTC.

The chain is built from TRBV9 and TRBJ2-3; TRBD1 aligns across 10 bases. Germline V gives CDR1 SGDLS, CDR2 YYNGEE. V shed 3 bases and J 6 bases; nucleotides not matched to a gene: 4. There are 14 residues in the CDR3. The DNA for the CDR3 is TGTGCCAGCAGCGCAGGGACAGGGGAGGATACGCAGTATTTT. Translating gives CASSAGTGEDTQYF.

This clonotype was observed many times. The chain carries TRBV7-2 and TRBJ1-6; 10 nucleotides align to TRBD1. Losses at the gene ends were 5 bases for V and 9 bases for J; bases not matched to a gene: 7. The CDR3 is made up of 15 amino acids. CDR1 is SGHTA and CDR2 is FQGNSA in the germline V gene. CDR3 region: CASSARQGAASPLHF. CDR3 bases: TGTGCCAGCAGCGCCAGACAGGGGGCGGCTTCACCCCTCCACTTT.

This clonotype has ten or more counts. This chain joins TRBV6-5 and TRBJ1-2; D is ambiguous. CDR3 length: 14 residues. CDR1 and CDR2 (germline): MNHEY, SVGAGI. Trimming cost V 6 bases and J 0 bases, with 11 bases left between them. In nucleotides, the CDR3 is TGTGCCAGCAGGCCCCACCCTCCTAACTATGGCTACACCTTC. Protein product: CASRPHPPNYGYTF.

In this sample, this clonotype turned up many times. This chain links TRBV13 with TRBJ1-1; D unresolved. In germline, CDR1 is PRHDT, CDR2 FYEKMQ (reference sequence). The CDR3 is made up of 12 amino acids. With 5 bases removed from V and 11 bases from J, the gap between germline ends came to 15 bases. The CDR3 DNA reads as TGTGCCAGCAGCCAAGTACCGCGGGGTGCTTTCTTT. Its translation: CASSQVPRGAFF. The full variable domain, with the rest looked up from reference TRBV13 and TRBJ1-1, is AAGVIQSPRHLIKEKRETATLKCYPIPRHDTVYWYQQGPGQDPQFLISFYEKMQSDKGSIPDRFSAQQFSDYHSELNMSSLELGDSALYFCASSQVPRGAFFGQGTRLTVV.

There are many counts of this clonotype. The V call is TRBV2, the J call TRBJ2-7; D is undetermined. The CDR3 spans 14 residues. Germline-derived CDR1 and CDR2 are SNHLY and FYNNEI. V dropped 2 bases and J dropped 6 bases, with 14 bases sitting between them. This chain's CDR3 is CASSETAPFSEQYF. CDR3 DNA sequence: TGTGCCAGCAGTGAAACAGCCCCCTTTTCCGAGCAGTACTTC.

This clonotype has a count of ten or more. The rearrangement uses TRBV5-8 and TRBJ2-3, with D unresolved. The V end lost 2 bases, the J end lost 5 bases, and 15 bases lay between the germline ends. Looked up from germline, CDR1 is SGHTS and CDR2 is YDEGEE. The CDR3 runs to 15 residues. The chain's CDR3 is CASSFEVRTQDTQYF. The DNA for the CDR3 is TGTGCCAGCAGCTTCGAGGTCCGGACGCAAGATACGCAGTATTTT.